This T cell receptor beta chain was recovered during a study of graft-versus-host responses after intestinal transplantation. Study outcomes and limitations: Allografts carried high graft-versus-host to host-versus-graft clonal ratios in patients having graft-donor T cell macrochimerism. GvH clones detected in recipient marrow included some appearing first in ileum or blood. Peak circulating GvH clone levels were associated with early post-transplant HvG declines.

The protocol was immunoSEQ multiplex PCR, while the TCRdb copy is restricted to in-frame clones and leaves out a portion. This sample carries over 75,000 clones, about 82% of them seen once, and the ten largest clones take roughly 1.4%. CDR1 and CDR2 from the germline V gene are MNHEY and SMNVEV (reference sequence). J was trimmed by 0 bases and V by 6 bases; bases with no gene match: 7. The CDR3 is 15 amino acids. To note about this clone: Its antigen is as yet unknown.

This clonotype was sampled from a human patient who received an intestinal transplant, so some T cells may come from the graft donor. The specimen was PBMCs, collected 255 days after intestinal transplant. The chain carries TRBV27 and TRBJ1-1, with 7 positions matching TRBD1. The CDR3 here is CASRPETGLNTEAFF. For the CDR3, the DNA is TGTGCCAGCAGACCCGAGACAGGGCTGAACACTGAAGCTTTCTTT.